The sequence of this T cell receptor (beta chain) was determined in a study of blood T cell repertoires in COVID-19. Original processing notes: Amplification from reference gene primers served as the basis for estimated nucleated cell counts. The assay was immunoSEQ multiplex PCR, and TCRdb's table has in-frame clones only and misses some. That table gives V, J and clone size, and the DNA gave D and trimming. The table has around 270,000 clones, around 84% seen once; the top ten hold approximately 1.4%. Germline V gene data show CDR1 as SGHRS and CDR2 as YFSETQ. Trimming pared 0 bases from V and 7 bases from J, leaving 23 bases between. The length of the CDR3 is 18 residues.

The rearrangement links TRBV5-1 to TRBJ2-1, with no clear D. This receptor was identified in a woman in her thirties or forties who had recovered from COVID-19. The source material was peripheral blood. The CDR3 spells CASSLGAARLGGGNEQFF. The CDR3 region has the DNA TGCGCCAGCAGCTTGGGTGCTGCGCGGCTAGGCGGTGGGAATGAGCAGTTCTTC. Variable domain in full (rest from reference TRBV5-1 and TRBJ2-1): KAGVTQTPRYLIKTRGQQVTLSCSPISGHRSVSWYQQTPGQGLQFLFEYFSETQRNKGNFPGRFSGRQFSNSRSEMNVSTLELGDSALYLCASSLGAARLGGGNEQFFGPGTRLTVL.